This T cell receptor beta chain was identified during a study of monozygotic twins with inflammatory bowel disease. Amplification of TCRalpha and TCRbeta cDNA involved two nested PCRs that ran for 16 and 9 cycles. TCRdb reprocessed the 5' RACE reads and reports one entry per CDR3 protein, with no DNA. This sample's clone table lists 150,000 to 200,000 distinct CDR3 sequences. The CDR3 totals 17 residues. Germline V lookup: CDR1 SGHTA, CDR2 FQGNSA. Sequenced input: blood. V usage is TRBV7-2 and J usage is TRBJ1-5; absent DNA, TCRdb's TRBD1 call cannot be checked. The clonotype was recovered from a human donor with ulcerative colitis or Crohn's disease, or a healthy co-twin of an affected twin (not recorded which). This chain's CDR3 is CASSLGWGGAGNQPQHF.